This paragraph reports one T cell receptor beta chain. This entry is derived from a study of blood T cell repertoires in COVID-19. Study background: Sites across the United States, Italy and Spain contributed samples from acute and convalescent COVID-19. The cDNA or gDNA used as material had been derived from T cells, B-cell-depleted T cells, or PBMCs.

There are 13 residues in the CDR3. V lost 2 bases and J 5 bases, leaving 9 bases between the germline ends. Germline lookup yields CDR1 MNHEY and CDR2 SMNVEV (reference sequence). Seattle patient enrollment occurred during active infection, with longitudinal follow-up thereafter. Authors' methods: By means of reference gene primer amplification, nucleated cell counts were estimated. The table came from immunoSEQ multiplex PCR; TCRdb's copy has only in-frame clones and leaves some out. The V and J calls and clone size come from that table; D and trimming were worked out from the DNA. The data contain roughly 160,000 clones, roughly 93% of them seen just once; the ten biggest clones take up around 5.1%.

The sequence was collected from a man aged 18 to 29 with COVID-19, enrolled during active disease. V and J are TRBV27 and TRBJ1-1, with unresolved D. Sequenced material: peripheral blood. CDR3 in DNA: TGTGCCAGCAGTTTAACCGCGGCGACTGAAGCTTTCTTT. As protein: CASSLTAATEAFF.